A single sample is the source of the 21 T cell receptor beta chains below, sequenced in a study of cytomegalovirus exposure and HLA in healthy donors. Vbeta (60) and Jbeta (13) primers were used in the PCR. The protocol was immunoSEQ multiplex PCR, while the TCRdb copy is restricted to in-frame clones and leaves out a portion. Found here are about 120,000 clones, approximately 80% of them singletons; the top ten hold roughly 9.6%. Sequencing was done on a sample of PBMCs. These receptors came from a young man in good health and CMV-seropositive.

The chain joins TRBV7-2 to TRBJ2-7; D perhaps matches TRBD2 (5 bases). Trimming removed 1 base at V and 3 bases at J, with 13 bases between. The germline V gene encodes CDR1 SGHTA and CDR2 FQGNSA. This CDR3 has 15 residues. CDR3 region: CASSLVVGVSYEQYF. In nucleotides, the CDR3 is TGTGCCAGCAGCTTAGTTGTCGGGGTAAGCTACGAGCAGTACTTC.

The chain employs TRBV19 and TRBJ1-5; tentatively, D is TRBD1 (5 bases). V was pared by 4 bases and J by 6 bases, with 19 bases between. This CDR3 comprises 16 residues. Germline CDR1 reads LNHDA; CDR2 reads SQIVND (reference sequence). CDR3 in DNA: TGTGCCAGTAGTAAAGTGGGAGGAGGGGCGTCTCAGCCCCAGCATTTT. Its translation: CASSKVGGGASQPQHF.

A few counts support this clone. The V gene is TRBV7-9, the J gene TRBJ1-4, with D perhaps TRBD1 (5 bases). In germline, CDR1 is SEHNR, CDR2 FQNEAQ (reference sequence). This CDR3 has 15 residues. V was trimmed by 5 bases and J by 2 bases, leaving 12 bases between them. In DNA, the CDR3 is TGTGCCAGCAGCGCCTCAGGGTGGACTAATGAAAAACTGTTTTTT. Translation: CASSASGWTNEKLFF.

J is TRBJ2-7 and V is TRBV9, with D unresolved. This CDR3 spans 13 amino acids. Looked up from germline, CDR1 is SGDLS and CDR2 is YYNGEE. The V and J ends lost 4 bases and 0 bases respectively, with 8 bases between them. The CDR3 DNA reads TGTGCCAGCAGCTTGGCGGACTCCTACGAGCAGTACTTC. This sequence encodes CASSLADSYEQYF.

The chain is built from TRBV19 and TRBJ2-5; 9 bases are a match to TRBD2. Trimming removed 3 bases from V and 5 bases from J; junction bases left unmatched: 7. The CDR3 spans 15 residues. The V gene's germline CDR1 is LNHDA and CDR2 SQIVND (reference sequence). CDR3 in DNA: TGTGCCAGTAGTATCGGCGGGGGGGCTGGGGAGACCCAGTACTTC. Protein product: CASSIGGGAGETQYF.

CDR3 in amino acids: CASSLRLAGGPYNEQFF. The DNA of the CDR3 is TGCGCCAGCAGCCTCAGACTAGCGGGGGGCCCTTACAATGAGCAGTTCTTC. This chain connects TRBV5-1 to TRBJ2-1; 13 bases align to TRBD2. CDR1 is SGHRS, CDR2 YFSETQ, per germline. The V gene end was trimmed by 4 bases and the J gene end by 4 bases; junction bases not matched to a gene: 8. This CDR3 has 17 residues.

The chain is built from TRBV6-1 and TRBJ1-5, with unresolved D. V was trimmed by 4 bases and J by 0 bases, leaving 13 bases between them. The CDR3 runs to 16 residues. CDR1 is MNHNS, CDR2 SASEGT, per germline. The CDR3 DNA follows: TGTGCCAGCAGTGCGGGGATAACCCTTAGCAATCAGCCCCAGCATTTT. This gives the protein CASSAGITLSNQPQHF.

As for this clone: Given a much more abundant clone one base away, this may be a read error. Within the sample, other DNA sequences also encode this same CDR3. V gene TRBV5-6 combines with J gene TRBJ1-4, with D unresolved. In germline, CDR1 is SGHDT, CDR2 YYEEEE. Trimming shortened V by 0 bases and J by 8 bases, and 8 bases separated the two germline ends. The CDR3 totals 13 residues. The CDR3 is CASSLVREEKLFF. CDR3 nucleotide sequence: TGTGCCAGCAGCTTGGTCCGGGAGGAAAAACTGTTTTTT.

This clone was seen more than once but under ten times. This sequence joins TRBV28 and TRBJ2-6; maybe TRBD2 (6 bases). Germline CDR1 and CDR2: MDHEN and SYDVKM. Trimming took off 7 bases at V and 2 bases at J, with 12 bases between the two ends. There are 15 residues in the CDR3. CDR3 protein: CASTPGEAGANVLTF. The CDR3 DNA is TGTGCCAGCACTCCTGGGGAGGCTGGGGCCAACGTCCTGACTTTC.

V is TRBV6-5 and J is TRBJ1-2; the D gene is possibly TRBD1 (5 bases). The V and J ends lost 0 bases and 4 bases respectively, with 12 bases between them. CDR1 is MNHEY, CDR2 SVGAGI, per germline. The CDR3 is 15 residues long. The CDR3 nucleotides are TGTGCCAGCAGTTACTCCAGGGCCCGTGGCTATGGCTACACCTTC. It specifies CASSYSRARGYGYTF.

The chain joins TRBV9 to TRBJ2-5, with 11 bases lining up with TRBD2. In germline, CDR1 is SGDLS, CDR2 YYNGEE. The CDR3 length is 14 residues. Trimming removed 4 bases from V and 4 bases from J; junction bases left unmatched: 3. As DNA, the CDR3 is TGTGCCAGCAGCTATACTAGCGGGGGAGAGACCCAGTACTTC. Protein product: CASSYTSGGETQYF.

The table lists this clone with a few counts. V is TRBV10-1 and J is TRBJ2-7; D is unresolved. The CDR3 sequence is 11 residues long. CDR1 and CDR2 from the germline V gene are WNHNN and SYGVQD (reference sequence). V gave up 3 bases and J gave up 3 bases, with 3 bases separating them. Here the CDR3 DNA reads TGCGCCAGCAGTGACCTCTACGAGCAGTACTTC. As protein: CASSDLYEQYF.

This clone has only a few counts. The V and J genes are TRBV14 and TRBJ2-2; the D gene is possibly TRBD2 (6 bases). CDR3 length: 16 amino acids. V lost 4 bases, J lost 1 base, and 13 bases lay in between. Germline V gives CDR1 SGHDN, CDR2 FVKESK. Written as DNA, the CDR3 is TGTGCCAGCAGCCTTCTGAGCGGGCTGAACACCGGGGAGCTGTTTTTT. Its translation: CASSLLSGLNTGELFF.

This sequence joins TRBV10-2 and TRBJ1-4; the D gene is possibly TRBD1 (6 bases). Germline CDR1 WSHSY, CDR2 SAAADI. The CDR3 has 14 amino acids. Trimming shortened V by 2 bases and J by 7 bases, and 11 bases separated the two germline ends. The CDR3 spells CASSEIRGSEKLFF. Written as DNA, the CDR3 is TGCGCCAGCAGTGAGATCAGGGGAAGTGAAAAACTGTTTTTT.

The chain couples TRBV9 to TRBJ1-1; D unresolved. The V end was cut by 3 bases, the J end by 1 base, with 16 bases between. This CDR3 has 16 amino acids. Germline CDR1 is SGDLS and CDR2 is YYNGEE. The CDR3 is CASSDPSMGPNTEAFF. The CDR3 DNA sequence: TGTGCCAGCAGCGATCCCTCAATGGGCCCGAACACTGAAGCTTTCTTT.

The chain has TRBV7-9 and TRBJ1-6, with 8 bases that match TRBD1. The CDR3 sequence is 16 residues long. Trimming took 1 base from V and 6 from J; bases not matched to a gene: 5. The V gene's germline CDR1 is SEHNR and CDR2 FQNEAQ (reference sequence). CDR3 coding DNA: TGTGCCAGCAGCTTAGACCCCGGACAGGGTAATTCACCCCTCCACTTT. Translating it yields CASSLDPGQGNSPLHF. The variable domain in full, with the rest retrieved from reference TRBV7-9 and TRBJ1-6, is DTGVSQNPRHKITKRGQNVTFRCDPISEHNRLYWYRQTLGQGPEFLTYFQNEAQLEKSRLLSDRFSAERPKGSFSTLEIQRTEQGDSAMYLCASSLDPGQGNSPLHFGNGTRLTVT.

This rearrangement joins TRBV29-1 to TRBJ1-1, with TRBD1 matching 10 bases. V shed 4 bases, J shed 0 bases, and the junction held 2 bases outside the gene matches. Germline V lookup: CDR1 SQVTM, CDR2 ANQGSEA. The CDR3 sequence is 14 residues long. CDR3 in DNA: TGCAGCGTTGGACAGGGGGCATTGAACACTGAAGCTTTCTTT. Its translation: CSVGQGALNTEAFF.

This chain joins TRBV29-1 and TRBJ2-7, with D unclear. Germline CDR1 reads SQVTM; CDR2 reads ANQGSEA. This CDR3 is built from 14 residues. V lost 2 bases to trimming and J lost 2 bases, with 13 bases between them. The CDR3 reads CSVEYVTKPYEQYF. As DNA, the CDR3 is TGCAGCGTTGAATATGTAACTAAACCCTACGAGCAGTACTTC.

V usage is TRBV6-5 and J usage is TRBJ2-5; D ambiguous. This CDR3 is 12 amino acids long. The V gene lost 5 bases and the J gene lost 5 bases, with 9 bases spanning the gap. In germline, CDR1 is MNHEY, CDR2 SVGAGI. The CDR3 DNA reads TGTGCCAGCAGTAGGAAAGCGGAGACCCAGTACTTC. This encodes CASSRKAETQYF.

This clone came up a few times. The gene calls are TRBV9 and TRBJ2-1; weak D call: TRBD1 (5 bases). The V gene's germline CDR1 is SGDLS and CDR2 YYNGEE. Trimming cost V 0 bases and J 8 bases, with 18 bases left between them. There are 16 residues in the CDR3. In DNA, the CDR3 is TGTGCCAGCAGCGTAGAAGGGGTCCTTCGTCGGGATGAGCAGTTCTTC. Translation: CASSVEGVLRRDEQFF.

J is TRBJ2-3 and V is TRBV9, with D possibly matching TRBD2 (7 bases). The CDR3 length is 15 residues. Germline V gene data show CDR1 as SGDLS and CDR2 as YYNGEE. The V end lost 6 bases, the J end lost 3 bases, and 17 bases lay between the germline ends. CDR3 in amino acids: CASNRGGRETDTQYF. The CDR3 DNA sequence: TGTGCCAGCAACCGTGGGGGGCGGGAGACAGATACGCAGTATTTT.